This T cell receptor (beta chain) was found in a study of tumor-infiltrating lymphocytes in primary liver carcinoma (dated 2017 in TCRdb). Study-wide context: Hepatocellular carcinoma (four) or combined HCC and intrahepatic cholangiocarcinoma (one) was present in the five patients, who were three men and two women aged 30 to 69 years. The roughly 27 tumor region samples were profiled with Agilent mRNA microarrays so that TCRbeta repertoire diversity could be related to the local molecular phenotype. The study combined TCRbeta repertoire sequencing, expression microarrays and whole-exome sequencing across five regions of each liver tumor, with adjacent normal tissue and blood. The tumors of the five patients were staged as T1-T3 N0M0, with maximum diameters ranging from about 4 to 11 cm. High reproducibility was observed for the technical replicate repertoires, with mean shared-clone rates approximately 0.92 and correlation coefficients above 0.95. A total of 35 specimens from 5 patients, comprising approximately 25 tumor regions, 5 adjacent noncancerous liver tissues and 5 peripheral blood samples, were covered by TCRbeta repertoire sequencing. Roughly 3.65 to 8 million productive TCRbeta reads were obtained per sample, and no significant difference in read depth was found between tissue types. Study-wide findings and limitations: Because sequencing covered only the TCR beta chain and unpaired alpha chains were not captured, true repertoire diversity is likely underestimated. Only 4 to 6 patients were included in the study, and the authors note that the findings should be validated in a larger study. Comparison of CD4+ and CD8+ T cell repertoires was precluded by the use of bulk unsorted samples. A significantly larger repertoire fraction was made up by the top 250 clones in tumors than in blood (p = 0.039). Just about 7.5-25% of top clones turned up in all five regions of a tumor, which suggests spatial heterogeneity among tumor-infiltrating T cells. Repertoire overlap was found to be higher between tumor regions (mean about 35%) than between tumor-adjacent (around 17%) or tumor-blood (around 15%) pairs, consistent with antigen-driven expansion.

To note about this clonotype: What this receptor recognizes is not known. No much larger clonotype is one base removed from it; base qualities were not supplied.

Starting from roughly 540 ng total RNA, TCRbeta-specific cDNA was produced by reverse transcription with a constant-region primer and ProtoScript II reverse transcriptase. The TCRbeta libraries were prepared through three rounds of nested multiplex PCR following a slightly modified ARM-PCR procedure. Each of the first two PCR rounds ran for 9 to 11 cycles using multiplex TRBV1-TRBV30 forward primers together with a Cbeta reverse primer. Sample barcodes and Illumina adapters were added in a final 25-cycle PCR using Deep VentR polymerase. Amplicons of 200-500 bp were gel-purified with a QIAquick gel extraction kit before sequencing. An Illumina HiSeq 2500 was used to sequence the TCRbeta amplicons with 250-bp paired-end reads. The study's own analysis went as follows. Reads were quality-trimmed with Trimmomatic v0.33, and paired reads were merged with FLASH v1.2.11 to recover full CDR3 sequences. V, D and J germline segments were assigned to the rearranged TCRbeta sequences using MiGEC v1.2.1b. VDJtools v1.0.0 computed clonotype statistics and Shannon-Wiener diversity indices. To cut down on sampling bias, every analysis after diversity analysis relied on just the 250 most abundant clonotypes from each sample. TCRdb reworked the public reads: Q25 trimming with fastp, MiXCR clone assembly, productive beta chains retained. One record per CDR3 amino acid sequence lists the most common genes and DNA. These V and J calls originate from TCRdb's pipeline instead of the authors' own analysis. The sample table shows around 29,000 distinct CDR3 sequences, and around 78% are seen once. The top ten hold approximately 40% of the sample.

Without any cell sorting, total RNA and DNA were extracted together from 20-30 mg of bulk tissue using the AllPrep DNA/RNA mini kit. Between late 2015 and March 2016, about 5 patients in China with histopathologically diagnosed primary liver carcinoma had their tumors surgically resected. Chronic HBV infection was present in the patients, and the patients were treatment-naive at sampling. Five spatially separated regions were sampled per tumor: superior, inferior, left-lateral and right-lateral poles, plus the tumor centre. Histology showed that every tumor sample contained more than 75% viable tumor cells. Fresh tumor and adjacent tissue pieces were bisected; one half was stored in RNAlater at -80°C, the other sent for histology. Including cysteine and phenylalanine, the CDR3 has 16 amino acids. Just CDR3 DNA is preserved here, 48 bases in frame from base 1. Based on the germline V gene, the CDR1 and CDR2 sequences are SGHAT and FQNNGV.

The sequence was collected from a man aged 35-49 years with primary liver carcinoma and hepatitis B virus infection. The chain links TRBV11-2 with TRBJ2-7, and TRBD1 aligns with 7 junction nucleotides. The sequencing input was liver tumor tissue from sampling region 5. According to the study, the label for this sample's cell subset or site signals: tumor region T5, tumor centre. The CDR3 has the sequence CAGSFIQGTIHNEQYF. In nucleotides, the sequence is TGTGCTGGCAGCTTCATACAGGGGACCATACATAACGAGCAGTACTTC.